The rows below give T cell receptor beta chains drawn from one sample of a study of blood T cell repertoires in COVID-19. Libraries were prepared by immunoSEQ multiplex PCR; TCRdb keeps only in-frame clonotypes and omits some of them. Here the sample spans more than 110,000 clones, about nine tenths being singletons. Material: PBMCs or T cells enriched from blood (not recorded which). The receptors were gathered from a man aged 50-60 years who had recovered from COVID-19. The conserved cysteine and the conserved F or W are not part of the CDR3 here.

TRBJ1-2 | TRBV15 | ATSFEAGGNYGYT
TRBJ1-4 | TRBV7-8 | ASSFQASATNEKLF
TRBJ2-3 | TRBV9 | ASSPGLAISDTQY
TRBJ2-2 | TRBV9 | ASSAPGAGHTGELF
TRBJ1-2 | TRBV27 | ASSPGKGLYYGYT
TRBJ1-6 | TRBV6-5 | ASSYLGGRNSPLH
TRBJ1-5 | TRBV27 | ASSTLQGAFGQPQH
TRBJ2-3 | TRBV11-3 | ASSLDGREGTDTQY
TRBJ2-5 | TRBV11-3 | ASSLGGTAQETQY
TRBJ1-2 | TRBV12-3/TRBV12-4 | ASSPRTGYGYT
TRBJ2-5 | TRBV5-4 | ASSLGQGETQY
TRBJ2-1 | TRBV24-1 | ATISTLAGPGGPENEQF
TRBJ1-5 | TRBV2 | ASSALGQGASNQPQH
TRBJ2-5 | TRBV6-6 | ASSSSGGGETQY
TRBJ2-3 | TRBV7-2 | ASSLMGAGTDTQY
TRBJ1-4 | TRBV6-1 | ASSEAPGANEKLF
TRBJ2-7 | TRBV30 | AWSASRLGGEQY
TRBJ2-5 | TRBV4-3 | ASSQDRWRTVGTQY
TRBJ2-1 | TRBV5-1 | ASSPLRGGEQF
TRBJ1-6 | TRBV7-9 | ASRQTGWTSNSPLH
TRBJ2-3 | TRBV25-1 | ATSDGGLAGVGDTQY
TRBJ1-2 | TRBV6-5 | ASSPKRRTNYGYT
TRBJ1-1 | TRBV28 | ASSFNGGTEAF
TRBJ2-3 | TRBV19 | ASEGQGLRNTQY
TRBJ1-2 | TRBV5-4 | ASSLEGTRVYGYT
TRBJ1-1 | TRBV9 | ASSLLGGADTEAF
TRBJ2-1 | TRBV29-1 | SLLVYNEQF
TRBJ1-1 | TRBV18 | ASSPSAGDWAF
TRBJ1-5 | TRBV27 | ASSSHGVISNQPQH
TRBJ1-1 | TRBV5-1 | ASSLGQAAGAF
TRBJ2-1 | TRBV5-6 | ASSYSISAYNEQF
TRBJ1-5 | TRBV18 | ASSPEGVYSNQPQH